This entry lists 22 T cell receptor beta chains sequenced from one sample in a study of T cells in Graves' hyperthyroidism and ophthalmopathy. Amplification of TCR beta CDR3 regions was performed using RNA transcripts as template. HTBI primers were employed in a first-round RT-PCR of the TCR CDR3. MiXCR was run by TCRdb on the multiplex PCR reads, yielding one entry per CDR3 protein. The sample lists hundreds of thousands of distinct CDR3 sequences, around 17% occurring once. Source material: blood. Receptors were obtained from a woman between 18 and 30 years old with Graves' hyperthyroidism.

In its sample, this clonotype was seen a few times. The rearrangement links TRBV3-1 to TRBJ1-6, with 7 bases aligning to TRBD1. Germline lookup yields CDR1 LGHDT and CDR2 YNNKEL (reference sequence). The CDR3 extends over 15 amino acids. V lost 1 base to trimming and J lost 4 bases; unmatched junction nucleotides: 1. The CDR3, as DNA: TGTGCCAGCAGCCAAGGGGACAGTTATAATTCACCCCTCCACTTT. Its protein product is CASSQGDSYNSPLHF.

In this sample, this clonotype turned up many times. The rearrangement links TRBV7-2 to TRBJ1-1, with D perhaps matching TRBD1 (5 bases). The CDR3 totals 14 residues. Trimming took 2 bases from V and 1 from J, leaving 8 bases between them. The V gene's germline CDR1 is SGHTA and CDR2 FQGNSA. CDR3: CASSLKGRNTEAFF. The CDR3, as DNA: TGTGCCAGCAGCTTAAAGGGACGGAACACTGAAGCTTTCTTT.

The chain recombines TRBV24-1 with TRBJ2-3; 10 nucleotides agree with TRBD2. This CDR3 has 17 amino acids. Germline CDR1 KGHDR, CDR2 SFDVKD. V gave up 0 bases and J gave up 6 bases; unmatched junction bases: 8. The CDR3 DNA sequence: TGTGCCACCAGTGATTTGATTGAAGCGGGAGGGCCTGATACGCAGTATTTT. This gives the protein CATSDLIEAGGPDTQYF.

Ten or more counts support this clonotype. The J gene is TRBJ2-1, the V gene TRBV27, with TRBD1 matching over 9 bases. CDR3 size: 17 residues. Trimming removed 4 bases from V and 3 bases from J; junction bases left unmatched: 10. Germline lookup yields CDR1 MNHEY and CDR2 SMNVEV (reference sequence). This chain's CDR3 is CASSSLDRGVYYNEQFF. In DNA, the CDR3 is TGTGCCAGCAGTTCCTTAGACAGGGGGGTCTACTACAATGAGCAGTTCTTC.

This clonotype was observed a handful of times. The V and J genes are TRBV18 and TRBJ1-6; D might be TRBD1 (5 bases). Per germline, CDR1 KGHSH and CDR2 LQKENI. This CDR3 contains 16 residues. V lost 0 bases and J lost 9, with 15 bases in between. CDR3 nucleotides: TGTGCCAGCTCACCACCCAGTACAGGAGGACCTTCACCCCTCCACTTT. Translating gives CASSPPSTGGPSPLHF.

The genes are TRBV27 and TRBJ2-5; D is unclear. V shed 5 bases and J shed 5 bases, with 21 bases lying between them. The CDR3 length is 16 residues. The germline gives CDR1 MNHEY, CDR2 SMNVEV (reference sequence). CDR3 in amino acids: CASSPRLGLVGETQYF. In nucleotides, the CDR3 is TGTGCCAGCAGTCCCCGATTGGGTCTTGTCGGGGAGACCCAGTACTTC.

This clonotype was recorded a few times. V gene TRBV20-1 combines with J gene TRBJ2-5; D might be TRBD1 (5 bases). From germline, CDR1 is DFQATT and CDR2 SNEGSKA (reference sequence). The CDR3 is made up of 14 amino acids. Trimming shortened V by 0 bases and J by 1 base, and 9 bases separated the two germline ends. The CDR3 reads CSARDWGTQETQYF. The CDR3 DNA reads TGCAGTGCTAGAGATTGGGGCACCCAAGAGACCCAGTACTTC.

This clonotype showed up just a few times. The chain uses TRBV28 and TRBJ1-5, with TRBD1 identical over 7 bases. CDR1 is MDHEN and CDR2 is SYDVKM in the germline V gene. Trimming cost V 5 bases and J 6 bases; bases outside gene matches: 4. The CDR3 spans 13 residues. In DNA, the CDR3 is TGTGCCAGCAGTCGTAACAGGGGTCAGCCCCAGCATTTT. Translating it yields CASSRNRGQPQHF.

This chain uses TRBV24-1 with TRBJ1-2; 7 bases match TRBD1. V lost 4 bases, J lost 7 bases, and 29 bases stayed unmatched. CDR3 length: 21 residues. The germline V gene encodes CDR1 KGHDR and CDR2 SFDVKD. The DNA for the CDR3 is TGTGCCACCAGTGACCCACAGGGGAGACACCTGGTAATCGTGATGGTTGGTGGCTACACCTTC. Translating gives CATSDPQGRHLVIVMVGGYTF.

This clonotype has ten or more counts. The rearrangement links TRBV6-1 to TRBJ2-1, with 9 bases aligning to TRBD2. Germline trimming cut 4 bases from V and 3 bases from J; bases unmatched to any gene: 1. Germline assignment: CDR1 MNHNS and CDR2 SASEGT. The CDR3 covers 14 residues. CDR3 amino acids: CASSATSGYNEQFF. CDR3 in DNA: TGTGCCAGCAGTGCGACTAGCGGCTACAATGAGCAGTTCTTC.

This clonotype was picked up many times. The chain has TRBV28 and TRBJ2-7; 7 nucleotides agree with TRBD2. Germline V gene lookup returns CDR1 MDHEN and CDR2 SYDVKM. V shed 2 bases and J 7 bases; nucleotides not matched to a gene: 14. This CDR3 has 16 amino acids. This CDR3 reads CASSLLSSGPSGEQYF. For the CDR3, the DNA is TGTGCCAGCAGTTTACTTTCTAGCGGACCCTCGGGAGAGCAGTACTTC.

A word on this clonotype: At one end, the junction sequence differs from germline, possibly due to a read error. The V call is TRBV7-2, the J call TRBJ2-7; D gene ambiguous. The CDR3 consists of 13 residues. Per germline, CDR1 SGHTA and CDR2 FQGNSA. The chain's CDR3 is CAGSLIRTGEQYF. The DNA for the CDR3 is TGTGCCGGCAGCTTAATTAGGACGGGCGAGCAGTACTTC.

The chain joins TRBV25-1 to TRBJ2-7; D unresolved. V gave up 3 bases and J gave up 7 bases, with 16 bases separating them. Germline lookup yields CDR1 MGHDK and CDR2 SYGVNS. There are 14 residues in the CDR3. The CDR3 protein is CASSDGPGRGEQYF. In DNA, the CDR3 is TGTGCCAGCAGTGATGGGCCGGGTCGTGGGGAGCAGTACTTC.

The sample holds many counts of this clonotype. This rearrangement joins TRBV7-2 to TRBJ1-2, with D hard to call. The germline V gene has CDR1 SGHTA and CDR2 FQGNSA. Trimming took 3 bases from V and 8 from J, leaving 13 bases between them. This CDR3 contains 13 residues. CDR3 bases: TGTGCCAGCAGCTTTTTGGGCTGGGGAGGCTACACCTTC. It translates to CASSFLGWGGYTF. The full variable domain, with the rest looked up from reference TRBV7-2 and TRBJ1-2, is GAGVSQSPSNKVTEKGKDVELRCDPISGHTALYWYRQSLGQGLEFLIYFQGNSAPDKSGLPSDRFSAERTGGSVSTLTIQRTQQEDSAVYLCASSFLGWGGYTFGSGTRLTVV.

The sample holds a few counts of this clonotype. V gene TRBV24-1 combines with J gene TRBJ2-1; D may be TRBD1 or TRBD2 (5 bases each). V shed 5 bases and J shed 0 bases, with 10 bases lying between them. The CDR3 contains 15 residues. Looked up from germline, CDR1 is KGHDR and CDR2 is SFDVKD. This chain's CDR3 is CATSAGPTSYNEQFF. CDR3 DNA: TGTGCCACCAGTGCGGGACCAACCTCCTACAATGAGCAGTTCTTC.

The chain employs TRBV11-2 and TRBJ2-5; 10 positions agree with TRBD1. CDR1 and CDR2 (germline): SGHAT, FQNNGV. This CDR3 spans 16 amino acids. The junction had 10 bases not matched to a gene; V was cut back by 5 bases and J by 4 bases. As DNA, the CDR3 is TGTGCCAGCAGCAACTCAGACAGGGGGCGAAGAGAGACCCAGTACTTC. Translation: CASSNSDRGRRETQYF.

This clonotype came up a few times. The rearrangement links TRBV20-1 to TRBJ1-3, with D possibly TRBD1 on 6 matching bases. Trimming removed 3 bases at V and 3 bases at J, with 9 bases between. This CDR3 region has 13 residues. CDR1 and CDR2 from the germline V gene are DFQATT and SNEGSKA (reference sequence). The CDR3 DNA sequence: TGCAGTGCTAGCGGGGGCTTTGGAAACACCATATATTTT. This gives the protein CSASGGFGNTIYF.

Many counts were recorded for this clonotype. The chain has TRBV2 and TRBJ2-1; D call uncertain. The CDR3 runs to 12 residues. Trimming took 5 bases from V and 6 from J, leaving 8 bases between them. The V gene's germline CDR1 is SNHLY and CDR2 FYNNEI. The CDR3 DNA reads TGTGCCAGCAGTAACACCCCCAATGAGCAGTTCTTC. It specifies CASSNTPNEQFF.

This clonotype has at least ten counts. The chain has TRBV7-9 and TRBJ2-7; 14 bases align to TRBD2. V lost 6 bases to trimming and J lost 0 bases; unmatched junction nucleotides: 16. The CDR3 runs to 20 residues. Germline V CDR1 and CDR2: SEHNR, FQNEAQ (reference sequence). CDR3 sequence reads: CASRKRPTLTSGRASYEQYF. The CDR3, as DNA: TGTGCCAGCAGAAAGCGACCGACGCTGACTAGCGGGAGGGCCTCCTACGAGCAGTACTTC.

The chain carries TRBV18 and TRBJ1-2; 11 positions match TRBD1. The CDR3 contains 16 residues. Losses at the gene ends were 5 bases for V and 3 bases for J; bases not matched to a gene: 8. Germline V gives CDR1 KGHSH, CDR2 LQKENI. CDR3 protein: CASSSAGTGGDYGYTF. The CDR3 nucleotides read TGTGCCAGCTCATCGGCCGGGACAGGGGGAGACTATGGCTACACCTTC.

Worth noting for this clonotype: A read error may explain this, as a much larger clone is one base away. The J gene is TRBJ2-3, the V gene TRBV6-5; no firm D call. CDR1 and CDR2 from the germline V gene are MNHEY and SVGAGI. The CDR3 extends over 15 amino acids. DNA for the CDR3: TGTGTCAGCAGTTACTCTGGGTTAGGCACAGATACGCAGTATTTT. As protein: CVSSYSGLGTDTQYF.

The genes are TRBV6-1 and TRBJ1-1, with TRBD1 matching over 8 bases. The germline V gene has CDR1 MNHNS and CDR2 SASEGT. Trimming cost V 6 bases and J 3 bases; bases outside gene matches: 6. This CDR3 region has 14 residues. CDR3 coding DNA: TGTGCCAGCAGAGAGACAGGGGACCACACTGAAGCTTTCTTT. Translated, it gives CASRETGDHTEAFF.